This T cell receptor (beta chain) was sequenced in a study of blood T cells in healthy people across ages (dated by TCRdb to 2014 to 2015). Study-level background: In model experiments, template switching captured roughly one uniquely barcoded TCR beta cDNA molecule for every two T cells. The donors were divided into four age groups: young (average about 16 years), middle-aged (approximately 39), aged (around 59) and long-lived (about 80). To avoid experimental bias, donors of different ages were distributed randomly across sequencing lanes. The study analyzed two additional independent replicas of 1 million unique cDNA reads from the same blood draw for two donors, one aged 18 to 30 and one aged 80 or older. To track age-related changes in TCR beta repertoire diversity, the study relied on deep sequencing normalized with unique cDNA molecular identifiers. General findings and caveats noted by the study authors: Compared with the aged group, the long-lived group had more naive CD4+ T cells, fewer expanded clones and increased TCR diversity, a pattern suggesting age selection. Donor CMV infection status was unknown, potentially confounding age-related changes in expanded clonotypes. As age increased, observed TCR beta diversity per million T cells dropped in a roughly linear way, and a significant reduction was already evident by age roughly 36. A strong correlation was found between observed TCR beta diversity and the percentage of naive T cells measured by flow cytometry. Estimates of total diversity from one million sequenced T cells were regarded as lower bounds and underestimates. Conclusive comparison of naive and antigen-experienced compartments was prevented by the profiling of bulk unsorted PBMCs.

Library construction relied on 5' RACE. Sequencing instrument: Illumina HiSeq 2500. The second PCR ran for about 7 to 11 cycles and used a J-beta primer mix along with a sample-barcoded 5' primer. A template-switch 5' adaptor carrying 12 random nucleotides introduced a unique molecular identifier onto each TCR beta cDNA molecule. Each sample yielded at least 3 million CDR3-containing paired-end reads. All of the RNA was converted into first-strand cDNA using the Mint cDNA synthesis kit, with a TRBC-specific oligonucleotide serving as the primer. All cDNA was treated with uracil-DNA glycosylase and then went through a first 18-cycle PCR with the universal primers M1SS and BC2_uni_R. The authors' analysis ran thus. For normalization, 1 million high-quality reads, each with a distinct molecular identifier, were randomly selected from each sample. Instead of being binned into consensus sequences, reads that shared molecular identifiers were thrown out. CDR3 identification, clonotype clustering and error correction used MiTCR with a Q25 quality threshold and the strictest error-elimination algorithm. A nonparametric unseen species model with Euler transformation was used to estimate lower-bound total TCR beta diversity. TCRdb applied fastp at Q25 and MiXCR to the public reads, then kept only in-frame beta chains. Identical CDR3 proteins give one entry, which carries the most common genes and DNA. TCRdb, not the original authors, processed these V and J calls. The sample table shows some 1.1 million distinct CDR3 sequences, and approximately 38% are seen once. The top ten clonotypes cover under 15% of the sample.

In this sample, this clonotype turned up once. The specificity of this receptor is unknown. Per-nucleotide qualities are absent, and no much larger clonotype sits a single base away. The 39 donors, aged about 6 to 100 years, were systemically healthy Caucasian individuals from Russia. Ten milliliters of peripheral blood were drawn from each donor into EDTA-treated Vacutainer tubes. Ficoll-Paque density-gradient centrifugation was used to isolate PBMCs, with at least 6 million per sample. Trizol reagent was used to extract total RNA from PBMCs, with at least 6 micrograms per sample. For every donor, an aliquot of PBMCs went through flow cytometry to measure the percentages of naive CD45RAhigh/CD27high T cells. In the germline V gene, CDR1 corresponds to ENHRY and CDR2 to SYGVKD. Including cysteine and phenylalanine, the CDR3 has 15 amino acids. CDR3 DNA only is kept here, 45 bases in frame from base 1. The V and J ends are trimmed by 3 bases and 6 bases, leaving 14 bases between them.

The sample was blood. The chain is assembled from TRBV10-3 and TRBJ2-2; a tentative D match to TRBD1 spans 5 bases. The TCR originated in a man aged 18 to 29 in good health. The nucleotides read TGTGCCATCAGTGAAAAAAGGGGAACCGCCGGGGAGCTGTTTTTT. Protein translation: CAISEKRGTAGELFF.